A single count supports the clone carrying this TCR beta chain. The target antigen is unknown. The data were taken from a study of cytomegalovirus exposure and HLA in healthy donors. As for the study in general: In a previous analysis, 120 million or so unique TCR beta sequences were found from 150 million to 200 million T cells. Early release data held some 80 million unique TCRs from HLA-typed donors.

The study, taken as a whole, reports: Of the V segments, some could not be distinguished, including TRBV6-2 and TRBV6-3, and were excluded. Analyzed later, association rates of TCRs varied across HLA loci, with DRB1 most and HLA-C fewest.

Germline V lookup: CDR1 SEHNR, CDR2 FQNEAQ (reference sequence). V was trimmed by 0 bases and J by 0 bases, leaving 12 bases between them. The CDR3 consists of 17 residues. 13 Jbeta primers and 60 Vbeta primers were used for the PCR. Generated by immunoSEQ multiplex PCR, the TCRdb table keeps only in-frame clones and is missing some. The data hold under 200,000 clones, with around 75% observed a single time. The J gene is TRBJ2-1, the V gene TRBV7-9; no clear D. The source material was PBMCs. The TCR originated in a woman younger than 45 in good health and CMV-seronegative. The CDR3 DNA is TGTGCCAGCAGCTTAGCCCCCAAGATGAGCTCCTACAATGAGCAGTTCTTC. Its protein product is CASSLAPKMSSYNEQFF.